This entry lists 24 T cell receptor beta chains sequenced from one sample in a study of a mutant IDH1 vaccine in newly diagnosed glioma. Profiling relied on immunoSEQ multiplex PCR, and the TCRdb table lists in-frame clones only, not all of them. The sample holds around 50,000 clones, approximately 79% seen once. Their recognized antigens are unknown. Specified time point: week 35, safety follow-up. Vaccination used 300 ug of mutant IDH1 20-mer peptide per dose, with topical imiquimod. This specimen was PBMCs, taken from a glioma patient whose treatment included an IDH1 peptide vaccine. The receptor source for this set is a man aged 35-49 years with glioma.

The chain recombines TRBV6-1 with TRBJ1-1; no firm D call. Germline V gene lookup returns CDR1 MNHNS and CDR2 SASEGT. The V end lost 6 bases, the J end lost 6 bases, and 17 bases lay between the germline ends. This CDR3 region has 14 residues. The chain's CDR3 is CASRVGRESSEAFF. The CDR3, as DNA: TGTGCCAGCAGAGTGGGGAGGGAAAGTTCTGAAGCTTTCTTT.

This clone was picked up a small number of times. The chain uses TRBV19 and TRBJ1-2; perhaps TRBD1 as D (5 bases). Germline V gives CDR1 LNHDA, CDR2 SQIVND (reference sequence). V was clipped by 4 bases and J by 4 bases, with 10 bases between them. This CDR3 contains 13 residues. For the CDR3, the DNA is TGTGCCAGTAGTAAGGGGCCTGGCTATGGCTACACCTTC. It translates to CASSKGPGYGYTF.

This sequence joins TRBV7-9 and TRBJ2-5; weak D call: TRBD2 (6 bases). Between the trimmed V and J ends, which lost 4 bases and 2 bases, there was a span of 14 bases. The CDR3 length is 15 residues. The germline V gene has CDR1 SEHNR and CDR2 FQNEAQ (reference sequence). Here the CDR3 reads CASSSRGYEQETQYF. DNA of the CDR3: TGTGCCAGCAGCTCCCGGGGGTATGAGCAAGAGACCCAGTACTTC.

V is TRBV6-5 and J is TRBJ1-2; D not certain. This CDR3 has 13 residues. Trimming cost V 0 bases and J 9 bases, with 11 bases left between them. Germline V CDR1 and CDR2: MNHEY, SVGAGI. CDR3 in amino acids: CASSYSRGESYTF. The CDR3, as DNA: TGTGCCAGCAGTTACTCGCGGGGAGAAAGCTACACCTTC.

The chain couples TRBV29-1 to TRBJ2-7, with D unclear. V lost 1 base, J lost 1 base, and 8 bases lay in between. From germline, CDR1 is SQVTM and CDR2 ANQGSEA. This CDR3 is built from 13 residues. The CDR3 spells CSVEGSRSYEQYF. CDR3 bases: TGCAGCGTTGAAGGGAGCCGATCCTACGAGCAGTACTTC.

DNA for the CDR3: TGTGCCAGCAGTGGAACAGGGGGCAGGGGCTACACCTTC. Amino acid sequence: CASSGTGGRGYTF. The chain carries TRBV6-1 and TRBJ1-2, with 9 bases matching TRBD1. CDR3 size: 13 residues. The germline CDR1 and CDR2 sequences are MNHNS and SASEGT. V lost 4 bases and J lost 8; bases outside the gene matches: 5.

This clone was picked up a small number of times. The J gene is TRBJ2-2, the V gene TRBV5-6, with D unresolved. This CDR3 region has 16 residues. Trimming removed 1 base from V and 0 bases from J, with 10 bases in between. CDR1 is SGHDT, CDR2 YYEEEE, per germline. The CDR3 DNA is TGTGCCAGCAGCTTGTTAGTAGCCGCGAACACCGGGGAGCTGTTTTTT. The encoded protein is CASSLLVAANTGELFF.

This clone was observed a handful of times. The chain carries TRBV2 and TRBJ1-6, with a tentative D call TRBD1 (5 bases). The germline V gene encodes CDR1 SNHLY and CDR2 FYNNEI. The CDR3 runs 13 residues. Between the trimmed V and J ends, which lost 6 bases and 9 bases, there was a span of 12 bases. Here the CDR3 reads CASRGELASPLHF. The CDR3 DNA follows: TGTGCCAGCAGAGGGGAACTAGCTTCACCCCTCCACTTT.

The V gene is TRBV9, the J gene TRBJ2-7; 8 nucleotides line up with TRBD2. The J segment lost 3 bases and the V segment lost 0 bases, leaving 5 bases of the junction unmatched. Germline V gene lookup returns CDR1 SGDLS and CDR2 YYNGEE. This CDR3 region has 15 residues. The CDR3 nucleotides read TGTGCCAGCAGCGTAGTCCCGGGGGGGGGCTACGAGCAGTACTTC. This gives the protein CASSVVPGGGYEQYF.

This chain joins TRBV5-1 and TRBJ2-3; the match to TRBD2 covers 9 bases. The CDR3 runs to 15 residues. Looked up from germline, CDR1 is SGHRS and CDR2 is YFSETQ. J was trimmed by 3 bases and V by 2 bases; bases with no gene match: 4. CDR3 residues: CASSFVAGGTDTQYF. DNA for the CDR3: TGCGCCAGCAGCTTCGTGGCGGGGGGGACAGATACGCAGTATTTT.

The CDR3 protein is CASSHMTRRRGGYTF. CDR3 DNA sequence: TGCGCCAGCAGCCATATGACGCGGCGGAGGGGTGGCTACACCTTC. The V and J genes are TRBV23-1 and TRBJ1-2; D is possibly TRBD1 (5 bases). TRBV23-1 is placed among ORFs of uncertain function. V lost 6 bases and J 7 bases, leaving 21 bases between the germline ends. The CDR3 contains 15 residues.

The gene calls are TRBV5-6 and TRBJ1-3, with 7 bases lining up with TRBD1. This CDR3 is built from 14 residues. The germline V gene encodes CDR1 SGHDT and CDR2 YYEEEE. The J segment lost 2 bases and the V segment lost 1 base, leaving 0 bases of the junction unmatched. CDR3 in DNA: TGTGCCAGCAGCTTGACAGGGGCTGGAAACACCATATATTTT. Its protein product is CASSLTGAGNTIYF.

J is TRBJ2-1 and V is TRBV5-4; D unclear. The length of the CDR3 is 15 residues. Germline V gene sequence: CDR1 SGHNT, CDR2 YYREEE (reference sequence). The V and J ends lost 0 bases and 10 bases respectively, with 17 bases between them. The CDR3 spells CASSLGVGSRYEQFF. Here the CDR3 DNA reads TGTGCCAGCAGCTTGGGGGTGGGATCCCGCTACGAGCAGTTCTTC.

The chain combines TRBV5-3 with TRBJ1-1; D perhaps matches TRBD1 (6 bases). TRBV5-3 is identified as an open reading frame with a role that is uncertain. V dropped 5 bases and J dropped 2 bases, with 19 bases sitting between them. The CDR3 is 16 residues long. The CDR3 loop is CARSPGQPWGNTEAFF. The CDR3 region has the DNA TGTGCCAGAAGTCCAGGACAGCCCTGGGGTAACACTGAAGCTTTCTTT.

CDR3 region: CASLLTVDSNQPQHF. In DNA, the CDR3 is TGTGCCAGCCTCCTAACAGTGGATAGCAATCAGCCCCAGCATTTT. The genes are TRBV2 and TRBJ1-5; no firm D call. Trimming removed 8 bases at V and 0 bases at J, with 14 bases between. Per the germline V gene, CDR1 is SNHLY and CDR2 is FYNNEI. The CDR3 spans 15 residues.

V gene TRBV27 combines with J gene TRBJ1-5, with 12 bases aligning to TRBD1. The CDR3 is 18 residues long. Trimming cost V 6 bases and J 4 bases; bases outside gene matches: 13. Germline V CDR1 and CDR2: MNHEY, SMNVEV (reference sequence). The DNA for the CDR3 is TGTGCCAGCAGCCGAGGGACAGGGGGCGCGGGAGGGAATCAGCCCCAGCATTTT. Encoded protein: CASSRGTGGAGGNQPQHF.

The chain links TRBV6-6 to TRBJ1-2; weak D call: TRBD1 (6 bases). Trimming cost V 10 bases and J 4 bases, with 22 bases left between them. Per germline, CDR1 MNHNY and CDR2 SVGAGI (reference sequence). The CDR3 is 15 residues long. In DNA, the CDR3 is TGTGCCACCCGGGATCGGGGGGCTGGAACCTATGGCTACACCTTC. It specifies CATRDRGAGTYGYTF.

The rearrangement uses TRBV5-6 and TRBJ2-5; 7 bases fit TRBD1. V shed 3 bases and J 1 base; nucleotides not matched to a gene: 3. The CDR3 loop spans 14 amino acids. Germline V gene data show CDR1 as SGHDT and CDR2 as YYEEEE. In DNA form, the CDR3 reads TGTGCCAGCAGCTCAAGACAGGGCCAAGAGACCCAGTACTTC. This gives the protein CASSSRQGQETQYF.

The chain combines TRBV6-5 with TRBJ1-5, with D hard to call. The V end lost 8 bases, the J end lost 7 bases, and 15 bases lay between the germline ends. This CDR3 has 13 residues. Per the germline V gene, CDR1 is MNHEY and CDR2 is SVGAGI. The CDR3 region is CASWAGRGQPQHF. The DNA for the CDR3 is TGTGCCAGCTGGGCTGGACGAGGACAGCCCCAGCATTTT.

The CDR3, as DNA: TGCGCCAGCAGCCAAGAACGAATCCGGGACGCGGGTCTAAAATGGACCCAGTACTTC. Translating gives CASSQERIRDAGLKWTQYF. The chain joins TRBV4-1 to TRBJ2-5, with D perhaps matching TRBD1 or TRBD2 (5 bases each). The germline CDR1 and CDR2 sequences are MGHRA and YSYEKL. Trimming pared 0 bases from V and 7 bases from J, leaving 27 bases between. The CDR3 consists of 19 residues.

The chain combines TRBV6-5 with TRBJ1-3; D call uncertain. The V end lost 6 bases, the J end lost 0 bases, and 9 bases lay between the germline ends. Germline lookup yields CDR1 MNHEY and CDR2 SVGAGI. This CDR3 has 14 amino acids. The CDR3 DNA sequence: TGTGCCAGCAGCCCTTCCCCCTCTGGAAACACCATATATTTT. Protein: CASSPSPSGNTIYF.

The rearrangement links TRBV6-1 to TRBJ1-4; D possibly corresponds to TRBD1 (6 bases). The germline gives CDR1 MNHNS, CDR2 SASEGT. This CDR3 has 15 amino acids. The V end was cut by 6 bases, the J end by 0 bases, with 11 bases between. CDR3 nucleotides: TGTGCCAGCAGCCCTACAGGGTCAACTAATGAAAAACTGTTTTTT. Its translation is CASSPTGSTNEKLFF.

The chain has TRBV7-8 and TRBJ2-5; 9 positions match TRBD1. V was pared by 5 bases and J by 4 bases, with 8 bases of the junction left unmatched. The CDR3 sequence is 15 residues long. Per germline, CDR1 SGHVS and CDR2 FQNEAQ. CDR3 protein: CASSVPSTGGETQYF. The CDR3, as DNA: TGTGCCAGCAGCGTCCCCTCGACAGGGGGAGAGACCCAGTACTTC. Full variable domain (missing parts from reference TRBV7-8 and TRBJ2-5): GAGVSQSPRYKVAKRGQDVALRCDPISGHVSLFWYQQALGQGPEFLTYFQNEAQLDKSGLPSDRFFAERPEGSVSTLKIQRTQQEDSAVYLCASSVPSTGGETQYFGPGTRLLVL.

The chain is built from TRBV29-1 and TRBJ1-2; TRBD1 is a possible D gene (6 bases). Per germline, CDR1 SQVTM and CDR2 ANQGSEA. V gave up 1 base and J gave up 4 bases, with 10 bases separating them. The CDR3 has 13 amino acids. CDR3 sequence: CSVEGGLFYGYTF. The CDR3 DNA reads TGCAGCGTTGAAGGGGGGCTGTTCTATGGCTACACCTTC. Using reference TRBV29-1 and TRBJ1-2 for the parts outside the CDR3, the full variable domain is SAVISQKPSRDICQRGTSLTIQCQVDSQVTMMFWYRQQPGQSLTLIATANQGSEATYESGFVIDKFPISRPNLTFSTLTVSNMSPEDSSIYLCSVEGGLFYGYTFGSGTRLTVV.